Sequencing of this TCR beta chain was carried out in a study of shared clonotypes between healthy human individuals. In the original processing: Because ImmunoSEQ provided only junction sequences with no quality scores, the filtering differed. Here immunoSEQ multiplex PCR was the method, and the copy in TCRdb shows in-frame clones only, minus some. From that table come the V and J calls and clone size; the DNA was used to work out D and trimming. The sample carries roughly 2,000,000 clones, about 95% recorded once. CD45RO-negative, CCR7-positively selected cells formed the naive CD8 fraction, excluding terminally differentiated effector memory CD45RA+ cells. Recent vaccinations or acute infections were absent in the healthy HIV-negative adult donors. CDR1 and CDR2 (germline): WNHNN, SYGVQD (reference sequence). This CDR3 region has 13 residues. Unmatched junction bases numbered 2, after V lost 7 bases and J lost 4 bases.

This sequence originates from a man between 18 and 35 years old in good health. The sequencing sample was made of naive CD8+ T cells sorted from blood. The genes are TRBV10-1 and TRBJ2-7, with TRBD2 matching 12 bases. In DNA, the CDR3 is TGCGCCAGCAAGGGACTAGCGGGTTACGAGCAGTACTTC. Protein product: CASKGLAGYEQYF.